This T cell receptor beta chain was profiled in a study of blood T cells in healthy people across ages. The study, taken as a whole, reports: More naive CD4+ cells and higher diversity were found in long-lived than in aged donors.

All donors came from Russia, were Caucasian and healthy, and spanned ages roughly 6 to 100. This CDR3 comprises 16 residues. Trimming removed 2 bases at V and 0 bases at J, with 11 bases between. From germline, CDR1 is LGHNA and CDR2 YNFKEQ. A sample-barcoded 5' primer and a J-beta primer mix were used in a second PCR of about 7 to 12 cycles. Every cDNA molecule bore a tag from a template-switch adaptor containing 12 random nucleotides. TCRdb re-called the 5' RACE reads with MiXCR, one entry per CDR3 protein. The profile shows 1.5 million or so distinct CDR3 sequences, around 39% of them singletons. Turning to this clonotype: Its target is unknown.

Sequenced sample: blood. This rearrangement joins TRBV4-2 to TRBJ2-1, with unresolved D. This TCR was sampled from a woman aged 18-30 years in good health. Written as DNA, the CDR3 is TGTGCCAGCAGCCAATCGGACGGGCCCTCCTACAATGAGCAGTTCTTC. It codes for CASSQSDGPSYNEQFF.